These 10 T cell receptor beta chains share one sample of origin, sequenced in a study of T cell responses to AZD1222 COVID-19 vaccine. TCRdb keeps only in-frame clones here, not all; method: immunoSEQ multiplex PCR. The sample has some 180,000 clones, around 88% seen once. This material consisted of peripheral blood, taken 28 days after the second AZD1222 dose. The receptors originated from an adult who received the AZD1222 COVID-19 vaccine.

J is TRBJ1-3 and V is TRBV7-2; D not certain. The CDR3 extends over 14 amino acids. With 1 base removed from V and 4 bases from J, the gap between germline ends came to 8 bases. The germline V gene has CDR1 SGHTA and CDR2 FQGNSA. CDR3 nucleotides: TGTGCCAGCAGCTTAGGAGCCCTCGGAAACACCATATATTTT. Translated, it gives CASSLGALGNTIYF.

This sequence joins TRBV9 and TRBJ2-2; 7 bases align to TRBD1. CDR1 SGDLS and CDR2 YYNGEE come from the germline V gene. After removal of 3 bases from V and 3 bases from J, the junction contained 8 bases not matched to a gene. The CDR3 is 16 amino acids. The CDR3 nucleotides read TGTGCCAGCAGCGACCCCCAAGGGGGCCACACCGGGGAGCTGTTTTTT. Its protein is CASSDPQGGHTGELFF.

The rearrangement joins TRBV6-5 to TRBJ1-1; TRBD1 might be the D (5 bases). Germline CDR1 is MNHEY and CDR2 is SVGAGI. Trimming left V 6 bases short and J 4 bases short, with 15 bases between. CDR3 size: 14 residues. CDR3 amino acids: CASSPPGAGTEAFF. Written as DNA, the CDR3 is TGTGCCAGCAGCCCCCCCGGGGCGGGCACTGAAGCTTTCTTT.

The chain couples TRBV5-5 to TRBJ2-2; no definite D call. CDR3 length: 17 residues. V lost 2 bases to trimming and J lost 0 bases, with 14 bases between them. Per germline, CDR1 SGHKS and CDR2 YYEKEE (reference sequence). CDR3 bases: TGTGCCAGCAGCTTATTATCTGGGCGGTCGAACACCGGGGAGCTGTTTTTT. This gives the protein CASSLLSGRSNTGELFF.

CDR3 nucleotide sequence: TGTGCCAGCAGTCCCGGGACAGGGGTCTATGGCTACACCTTC. It is translated as CASSPGTGVYGYTF. The chain uses TRBV2 and TRBJ1-2; TRBD1 matches 10 bases. Per germline, CDR1 SNHLY and CDR2 FYNNEI. The CDR3 covers 14 residues. Trimming took 5 bases from V and 4 from J; bases not matched to a gene: 4.

Worth noting for this clone: Other DNA sequences in the sample encode the same CDR3. This rearrangement joins TRBV7-2 to TRBJ2-3; 10 bases agree with TRBD2. J lost 1 base, V lost 1 base, and 2 bases had no gene match. The CDR3 length is 16 residues. Germline V gene lookup returns CDR1 SGHTA and CDR2 FQGNSA. CDR3 residues: CASSLGLAGGTDTQYF. CDR3 in DNA: TGTGCCAGCAGCTTAGGCCTAGCGGGGGGCACAGATACGCAGTATTTT.

Only a few counts were recorded for this clone. The rearrangement joins TRBV7-8 to TRBJ1-2; D unclear. This CDR3 contains 14 residues. Looked up from germline, CDR1 is SGHVS and CDR2 is FQNEAQ. Trimming took off 1 base at V and 2 bases at J, with 8 bases between the two ends. CDR3 nucleotides: TGTGCCAGCAGCTTAGAATCGGCGAACTATGGCTACACCTTC. Translated, it gives CASSLESANYGYTF.

The V gene is TRBV11-1, the J gene TRBJ1-2, with D perhaps matching TRBD1 (5 bases). V was trimmed by 1 base and J by 8 bases, leaving 14 bases between them. This CDR3 is 14 amino acids long. CDR1 and CDR2 (germline): SGHAT, FQDESV (reference sequence). The DNA for the CDR3 is TGTGCCAGCAGCTTAGGAACAGGCGCCCGAGGCTACACCTTC. Protein sequence: CASSLGTGARGYTF.

The genes are TRBV7-2 and TRBJ1-1; 8 bases agree with TRBD1. The length of the CDR3 is 14 residues. The V gene end was trimmed by 3 bases and the J gene end by 11 bases; junction bases not matched to a gene: 11. The germline gives CDR1 SGHTA, CDR2 FQGNSA. The CDR3 sequence: CASSFNTGGVVAFF. The CDR3 bases are TGTGCCAGCAGCTTCAATACAGGGGGGGTCGTGGCTTTCTTT.

This clone appeared a few times. The genes are TRBV10-3 and TRBJ1-1; tentatively, D is TRBD1 (5 bases). CDR1 and CDR2 (germline): ENHRY, SYGVKD. The V gene lost 9 bases and the J gene lost 8 bases, with 19 bases spanning the gap. This CDR3 has 13 amino acids. This CDR3 is CAIRDAKYREAFF. CDR3 sequence (DNA): TGTGCCATTAGGGACGCGAAATACCGCGAAGCTTTCTTT.